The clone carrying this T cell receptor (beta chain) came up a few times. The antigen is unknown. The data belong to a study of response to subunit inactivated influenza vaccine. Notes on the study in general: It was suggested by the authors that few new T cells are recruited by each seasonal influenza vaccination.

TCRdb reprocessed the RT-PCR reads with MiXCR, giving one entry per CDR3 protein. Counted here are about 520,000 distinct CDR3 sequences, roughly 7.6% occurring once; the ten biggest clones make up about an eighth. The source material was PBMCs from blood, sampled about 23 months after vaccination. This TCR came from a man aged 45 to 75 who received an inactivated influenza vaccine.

The CDR3 is CASLSLGYTKETQYF. CDR3 nucleotides: TGTGCCAGCCTCAGCTTGGGGTACACTAAAGAGACCCAGTACTTC. The V call is TRBV6-1, the J call TRBJ2-5; no clear D. V dropped 8 bases and J dropped 3 bases, with 19 bases sitting between them. Germline values: CDR1 MNHNS, CDR2 SASEGT. This CDR3 region has 15 residues.